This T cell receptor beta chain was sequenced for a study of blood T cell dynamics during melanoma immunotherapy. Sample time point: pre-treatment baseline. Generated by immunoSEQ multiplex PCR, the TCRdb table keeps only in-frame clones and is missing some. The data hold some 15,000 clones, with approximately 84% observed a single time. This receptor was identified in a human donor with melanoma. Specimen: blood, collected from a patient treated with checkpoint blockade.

CDR3: CASSAGHGGLYGYTF. The CDR3 nucleotides read TGTGCCAGCAGTGCGGGACATGGGGGCCTTTATGGCTACACCTTC. V is TRBV25-1 and J is TRBJ1-2; D is possibly TRBD1 (6 bases). The CDR3 totals 15 residues. Deletions cut 4 bases from V and 5 bases from J, with 17 bases between. Germline V lookup: CDR1 MGHDK, CDR2 SYGVNS.